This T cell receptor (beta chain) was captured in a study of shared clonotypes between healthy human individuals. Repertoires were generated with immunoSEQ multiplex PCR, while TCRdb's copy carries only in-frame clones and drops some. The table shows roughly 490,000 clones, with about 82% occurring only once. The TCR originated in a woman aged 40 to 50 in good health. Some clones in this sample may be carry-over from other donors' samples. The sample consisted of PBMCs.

This chain's CDR3 is CASSGQGRYEQYF. CDR3 nucleotides: TGTGCCAGCAGTGGTCAGGGGAGATACGAGCAGTACTTC. This chain connects TRBV25-1 to TRBJ2-5; D perhaps matches TRBD1 (6 bases). The DNA end is more similar to TRBJ2-7, so the J call may be wrong. Germline CDR1 is MGHDK and CDR2 is SYGVNS. The CDR3 is made up of 13 amino acids.